This section outlines one T cell receptor beta chain sequence together with its context. Its antigen remains unidentified. Qualities for individual bases were not recorded, and no much larger clone is one base off. Preparation of the library involved PCR. Reads for this sample came from an Illumina HiSeq 4000. Bulk TCR libraries were made following a previously described method, with the TCR primers given in Table S5. Purification of total RNA was performed with the Qiagen AllPrep DNA/RNA kit. Before analysis, reads from multiple sequencing runs of one library were combined. The study's own analysis went as follows. Only reads with exact TCR constant sequence were kept, trimmed to 150 nt, and grouped by their 12-nt molecular barcodes. Within each barcode group, reads were sub-clustered at a 15% Levenshtein threshold, and quality-weighted consensus sequences were built per RNA molecule. Non-functional sequences were discarded, and so were lower-count sequences lying one edit away from another sequence. Based on a fit of two negative binomial distributions, barcode sub-clusters having less than 20% of the maximum read count were discarded. TCRdb reran the public reads through fastp at Q25 and MiXCR, keeping productive beta chains. Duplicate CDR3 protein sequences are folded into a single record with the most common DNA and genes. The V and J calls, along with clone size, are taken from TCRdb and not from the paper's own processing. The sample includes tens of thousands of distinct CDR3 sequences, with roughly 21% observed a single time. The ten most abundant clones make up about 1.2% of the sample.

Libraries of naive CD8 T cells were generated from roughly 21,000 to 960,000 sorted cells, with 10%, 30% or 50% of the purified RNA used. Naive CD8 T cells were FACS-sorted as CD8+CD4-CCR7+CD45RA+ on a BD FACSAria II into RLT Plus buffer. To test detection sensitivity, Jurkat RNA equivalent to about ten TCR copies was spiked into samples of roughly 18,000-1,000,000 naive CD8 T cells. Enrichment of CD8 T cells was done with RosetteSep CD8+ T Cell Enrichment Cocktail plus Ficoll-Paque, and ACK red cell lysis came afterward. This record belongs to a study of molecular identifiers for immune sequencing clone quantification listed by TCRdb under 2018. Turning to the overall study: For a replicate experiment, RNA from roughly 18,000 or 92,000 naive CD8 T cells was divided into five aliquots, and four of the five aliquots were sequenced. CD8 T cells were used in a methods study to benchmark molecular-identifier clustering-based TCR repertoire sequencing (MIDCIRS) and TCR RNA copy counting. General conclusions and limits of the study: Naive libraries contained spiked-in Jurkat TCR RNA (around eleven copies' worth), which is not part of the donor repertoire. When barcode sub-clustering was not used, chimeric consensus sequences inflated TCR diversity, with chimeras reaching as high as 47%. Modeling gave about 3.3 recovered TCR RNA copies per cell versus around 10 by digital PCR, implying approximately 32% capture efficiency. Highly expanded clone sizes could be underestimated because identical TCR molecules may share a barcode. Clones above 20 RNA copies held over 99% of molecules in CMV-specific effector cells but under 1% in naive cells. Spiked-in Jurkat TCR RNA equal to a single cell's worth was reported to be detectable even within 1,100,000 naive CD8 T cells.

Spanning cysteine to phenylalanine, the CDR3 consists of 17 amino acids. The sequence is cut down to CDR3 DNA, 51 bases in frame from base 1. From a lookup of the germline V gene, CDR1 and CDR2 are MNHNS and SASEGT. After removal of 4 bases from V and 2 bases from J, the junction retains 13 bases not matched to a gene. The clonotype was recovered from a human donor in good health. Some libraries in this study had Jurkat cell RNA spiked in. The chain was built from TRBV6-1 and TRBJ2-7; the central 8 bases match TRBD1. What was sequenced was naive CD8+ T cells from blood, with Jurkat cell RNA spiked in. The cell subset or site label on this specimen signifies: FACS-sorted CD8+CD4-CCR7+CD45RA+ naive T cells. In nucleotides, the sequence is TGTGCCAGCAGTGTCCGGGACAGGCATCTAGGAACCTACGAGCAGTACTTC. This sequence encodes CASSVRDRHLGTYEQYF.